The 8 T cell receptor beta chains reported below all come from one sample, sequenced in a study of long-term antiretroviral therapy in people with HIV. Running of the v3.0 immunoSEQ assay took place at survey level. Produced via immunoSEQ multiplex PCR; TCRdb's table is partial and in-frame only. The sample lists tens of thousands of clones, over 85% occurring once. Sequencing was performed on unsorted PBMCs, taken 1.8 years after starting antiretroviral therapy. Receptor source: a woman between 18 and 29 years old with HIV.

The J gene is TRBJ2-7, the V gene TRBV5-6; D could derive from TRBD1 or TRBD2 (5 bases each). The CDR3 runs 14 residues. Germline V gene sequence: CDR1 SGHDT, CDR2 YYEEEE. Trimming left V 4 bases short and J 0 bases short, with 11 bases between. The CDR3 loop reads CASSLGRDSYEQYF. The CDR3 nucleotides are TGTGCCAGCAGCCTGGGACGGGACTCCTACGAGCAGTACTTC.

J is TRBJ2-7 and V is TRBV4-2; tentatively, D is TRBD1 (5 bases). V dropped 1 base and J dropped 3 bases, with 13 bases sitting between them. The CDR3 is made up of 15 amino acids. Germline CDR1 reads LGHNA; CDR2 reads YNFKEQ. CDR3 in amino acids: CASSQASGQNYEQYF. In nucleotides, the CDR3 is TGTGCCAGCAGCCAAGCCTCAGGGCAAAACTACGAGCAGTACTTC.

The gene calls are TRBV13 and TRBJ2-1, with unresolved D. The length of the CDR3 is 17 residues. V was shortened by 1 base and J by 3 bases, with 16 bases between the two germline ends. In germline, CDR1 is PRHDT, CDR2 FYEKMQ (reference sequence). CDR3 amino acids: CASSLERTELNYNEQFF. The CDR3 DNA is TGTGCCAGCAGCTTAGAGAGGACCGAACTGAACTACAATGAGCAGTTCTTC.

The CDR3 DNA reads as TGTGCCAACTTACTCGGGCAGTACTTC. It yields the protein CANLLGQYF. The chain combines TRBV6-4 with TRBJ2-7; D remains ambiguous. Trimming took 10 bases from V and 9 from J, leaving 10 bases between them. This CDR3 contains 9 residues. The germline V gene has CDR1 MRHNA and CDR2 SNTAGT.

The CDR3 DNA is TGTGCCATCAGTCGTAGCGGGACCAACAATGAGCAGTTCTTC. This codes for CAISRSGTNNEQFF. The V call is TRBV10-3, the J call TRBJ2-1; TRBD2 agrees at 8 bases. CDR1 is ENHRY and CDR2 is SYGVKD in the germline V gene. This CDR3 has 14 amino acids. The J segment lost 5 bases and the V segment lost 5 bases, leaving 5 bases of the junction unmatched.

This chain links TRBV5-4 with TRBJ1-1, with D unresolved. The V and J ends lost 0 bases and 1 base respectively, with 13 bases between them. The CDR3 has 16 residues. Germline lookup yields CDR1 SGHNT and CDR2 YYREEE (reference sequence). The CDR3 sequence: CASSLAEVRSNTEAFF. As DNA, the CDR3 is TGTGCCAGCAGCTTGGCCGAGGTTAGGTCGAACACTGAAGCTTTCTTT. Together with reference TRBV5-4 and TRBJ1-1, the CDR3 gives the full variable domain: ETGVTQSPTHLIKTRGQQVTLRCSSQSGHNTVSWYQQALGQGPQFIFQYYREEENGRGNFPPRFSGLQFPNYSSELNVNALELDDSALYLCASSLAEVRSNTEAFFGQGTRLTVV.

The rearrangement joins TRBV7-2 to TRBJ1-2; D is undetermined. The germline CDR1 and CDR2 sequences are SGHTA and FQGNSA. Trimming removed 5 bases from V and 8 bases from J, with 9 bases in between. This CDR3 is 11 amino acids long. As DNA, the CDR3 is TGTGCCAGCAGCCCCCGAGGGGGCTACACCTTC. This translates into CASSPRGGYTF. Full variable domain (missing parts from reference TRBV7-2 and TRBJ1-2): GAGVSQSPSNKVTEKGKDVELRCDPISGHTALYWYRQSLGQGLEFLIYFQGNSAPDKSGLPSDRFSAERTGGSVSTLTIQRTQQEDSAVYLCASSPRGGYTFGSGTRLTVV.

This chain links TRBV9 with TRBJ1-3; D is uncertain. V lost 0 bases and J 2 bases, leaving 0 bases between the germline ends. The length of the CDR3 is 12 residues. Germline V gene lookup returns CDR1 SGDLS and CDR2 YYNGEE. CDR3 coding DNA: TGTGCCAGCAGCGTAGCTGGAAACACCATATATTTT. It translates to CASSVAGNTIYF. Using reference TRBV9 and TRBJ1-3 for the parts outside the CDR3, the full variable domain is DSGVTQTPKHLITATGQRVTLRCSPRSGDLSVYWYQQSLDQGLQFLIQYYNGEERAKGNILERFSAQQFPDLHSELNLSSLELGDSALYFCASSVAGNTIYFGEGSWLTVV.